This T cell receptor beta chain was sequenced for a study of cytomegalovirus exposure and HLA in healthy donors. Primers included in the PCR were 60 Vbeta and 13 Jbeta primers. Original data processing: In a later analysis, around 12 million of 83 million or so unique beta chains occurred in at least two donors. Generated by immunoSEQ multiplex PCR, the TCRdb table keeps only in-frame clones and is missing some. V, J and clone size reflect that table, while D and trimming were determined from the DNA. The sample carries roughly 190,000 clones, around 82% recorded once. General study points: In a later analysis, specific HLA alleles were associated with 15,000 to 20,000 TCR beta sequences at a 0.05 false discovery rate.

This CDR3 contains 14 residues. Germline V gives CDR1 SNHLY, CDR2 FYNNEI. Healthy bone marrow donors made up the cohort. To note about this clone: No antigen is known for it.

Sequencing input: PBMCs. The J gene is TRBJ2-5, the V gene TRBV2, with D perhaps TRBD2 (5 bases). The end of the DNA aligns better with TRBJ2-7, so the J call may be wrong. The receptor's source is a woman aged 25 to 39 in good health and CMV-seropositive. CDR3 bases: TGTGCCAGCAGTGTTGGGAGCAGAGCCTACGAGCAGTACTTC. Its protein product is CASSVGSRAYEQYF.